This TCR beta chain was sequenced in a study of cytomegalovirus exposure and HLA in healthy donors. Findings of the study overall: Later, an analysis showed that TCR beta chains associated with HLA were more clonally expanded than others that were equally common.

This clone was seen once. What it binds is not known. The primer mix had 60 Vbeta and 13 Jbeta primers. The protocol was immunoSEQ multiplex PCR, while the TCRdb copy is restricted to in-frame clones and leaves out a portion. There are over 130,000 clones in the sample; approximately 91% occur only once, and roughly 0.5% lies in the top ten. V trimming: 6 bases; J trimming: 4 bases; junction bases outside the gene matches: 8. In germline, CDR1 is SNHLY, CDR2 FYNNEI. CDR3 length: 15 residues. Sequences were obtained from PBMCs. This receptor was identified in a woman in her thirties or forties in good health and CMV-seronegative. V and J are TRBV2 and TRBJ2-2; 7 bases fit TRBD2. DNA of the CDR3: TGTGCCAGCAGGAGGGCTAGCGGAGGCACCGGGGAGCTGTTTTTT. Its translation is CASRRASGGTGELFF.